These 20 T cell receptor beta chains came from one sample sequenced in a study of Graves' ophthalmopathy and Graves' hyperthyroidism. The authors amplified TCR beta CDR3 regions from RNA transcripts. After a first-round RT-PCR with HTBI primers, a second-round multiplex PCR was run. Each CDR3 protein gets one entry after TCRdb re-called the multiplex PCR reads with MiXCR. The table shows roughly 400,000 distinct CDR3 sequences, with around 19% occurring only once. Material: peripheral blood. The source is a woman between 18 and 29 years old with Graves' ophthalmopathy.

This clonotype was detected many times. This sequence joins TRBV9 and TRBJ1-3, with D hard to call. Germline assignment: CDR1 SGDLS and CDR2 YYNGEE. The CDR3 runs to 15 residues. V gave up 6 bases and J gave up 4 bases, with 17 bases separating them. The CDR3 DNA reads TGTGCCAGCACCAATCCGAACCAGATGGGAAACACCATATATTTT. This sequence encodes CASTNPNQMGNTIYF.

This clonotype was seen ten or more times. The rearrangement links TRBV3-1 to TRBJ2-5; TRBD1 might be the D (5 bases). Germline-derived CDR1 and CDR2 are LGHDT and YNNKEL (reference sequence). Trimming removed 2 bases from V and 0 bases from J, with 13 bases in between. The CDR3 sequence is 16 residues long. Here the CDR3 reads CASSQRSGQDQETQYF. CDR3 DNA sequence: TGTGCCAGCAGCCAAAGATCAGGGCAGGACCAAGAGACCCAGTACTTC.

The genes are TRBV2 and TRBJ1-2, with D uncertain. Germline V CDR1 and CDR2: SNHLY, FYNNEI. The CDR3 loop spans 14 amino acids. V lost 7 bases and J lost 2, with 14 bases in between. This CDR3 is CASIPSRRNYGYTF. CDR3 nucleotides: TGTGCCAGCATTCCCTCACGGCGGAACTATGGCTACACCTTC.

This clonotype occurred many times. The chain has TRBV12-3 or TRBV12-4 and TRBJ2-7; weak D call: TRBD1 (6 bases). The ends were cut back, 6 bases at V and 6 bases at J, with 15 bases in the middle. The CDR3 loop spans 13 amino acids. The CDR3 nucleotides are TGTGCCAGCAGGGGGCAGGGGCGAGGCGAGCAGTACTTC. This gives the protein CASRGQGRGEQYF.

This clonotype was seen many times. The chain recombines TRBV7-2 with TRBJ1-3; 9 nucleotides agree with TRBD1. CDR3 length equals 15 residues. The germline gives CDR1 SGHTA, CDR2 FQGNSA. V dropped 4 bases and J dropped 9; count of bases not matched to a gene: 10. This CDR3 reads CASSWSPGQGITIYF. Here the CDR3 DNA reads TGTGCCAGCAGCTGGTCTCCGGGACAGGGCATCACCATATATTTT. Using reference TRBV7-2 and TRBJ1-3 for the parts outside the CDR3, the full variable domain is GAGVSQSPSNKVTEKGKDVELRCDPISGHTALYWYRQSLGQGLEFLIYFQGNSAPDKSGLPSDRFSAERTGGSVSTLTIQRTQQEDSAVYLCASSWSPGQGITIYFGEGSWLTVV.

This clonotype has a count of ten or more. This rearrangement joins TRBV6-1 to TRBJ1-2; tentative D call: TRBD1 (6 bases). V was shortened by 6 bases and J by 2 bases, with 13 bases between the two germline ends. This CDR3 contains 14 residues. From germline, CDR1 is MNHNS and CDR2 SASEGT. The CDR3 sequence is CASSVDRLNYGYTF. CDR3 DNA sequence: TGTGCCAGCAGCGTGGACAGACTCAACTATGGCTACACCTTC.

At least ten counts were recorded for this clonotype. The chain has TRBV7-8 and TRBJ2-7, with 7 bases lining up with TRBD1. Germline lookup yields CDR1 SGHVS and CDR2 FQNEAQ. The V segment lost 3 bases and the J segment 1 base; nucleotides outside the gene matches: 12. This CDR3 comprises 17 residues. The CDR3 reads CASSLAPPQGQSYEQYF. The CDR3 region has the DNA TGTGCCAGCAGCTTGGCCCCCCCCCAGGGACAGTCCTACGAGCAGTACTTC.

The rearrangement uses TRBV27 and TRBJ1-1; 11 bases fit TRBD1. The J segment lost 11 bases and the V segment lost 4 bases, leaving 12 bases of the junction unmatched. Germline loops: CDR1 MNHEY, CDR2 SMNVEV (reference sequence). The CDR3 extends over 15 amino acids. CDR3 in DNA: TGTGCCAGCAGTTCTTCCGGGACAGGGGGGTTGGAGGCTTTCTTT. Translated, it gives CASSSSGTGGLEAFF.

V usage is TRBV13 and J usage is TRBJ1-2; D remains unclear. The CDR3 contains 14 residues. Looked up from germline, CDR1 is PRHDT and CDR2 is FYEKMQ (reference sequence). Trimming left V 2 bases short and J 3 bases short, with 10 bases between. The CDR3 DNA reads TGTGCCAGCAGCTTAACCCGGACGGACTATGGCTACACCTTC. This encodes CASSLTRTDYGYTF.

This clonotype was observed many times. V gene TRBV29-1 combines with J gene TRBJ1-3; 11 bases map to TRBD1. The CDR3 is 15 amino acids. J was trimmed by 0 bases and V by 8 bases; bases with no gene match: 6. Per the germline V gene, CDR1 is SQVTM and CDR2 is ANQGSEA. The CDR3: CSPWDRGISGNTIYF. DNA for the CDR3: TGCAGCCCTTGGGACAGGGGGATCTCTGGAAACACCATATATTTT.

A remark on this clonotype: The junction and the germline gene differ at one end; a read error may be behind it. This rearrangement joins TRBV6-1 to TRBJ2-7, with a possible D match to TRBD2 (5 bases). This CDR3 region has 16 residues. Germline lookup yields CDR1 MNHNS and CDR2 SASEGT. CDR3 loop: CASRPGIGVGSYEQYF. Written as DNA, the CDR3 is TGTGCCAGCAGACCTGGGATCGGGGTAGGCTCCTATGAGCAGTACTTC.

This clonotype was detected ten times or more. The chain carries TRBV18 and TRBJ2-5; D gene unclear. The ends were cut back, 4 bases at V and 2 bases at J, with 14 bases in the middle. CDR1 KGHSH and CDR2 LQKENI come from the germline V gene. The CDR3 consists of 15 residues. DNA of the CDR3: TGTGCCAGCTCACTGGTACAAACACCACAAGAGACCCAGTACTTC. This gives the protein CASSLVQTPQETQYF.

The table lists this clonotype with many counts. The chain combines TRBV28 with TRBJ1-5; no clear D gene. CDR1 is MDHEN, CDR2 SYDVKM, per germline. The ends were cut back, 5 bases at V and 2 bases at J, with 22 bases in the middle. This CDR3 has 18 residues. CDR3 bases: TGTGCCAGCAGTATCTCCCCTTTACGTTGGGTACGCAATCAGCCCCAGCATTTT. It translates to CASSISPLRWVRNQPQHF.

In its sample, this clonotype was seen many times. The chain has TRBV10-3 and TRBJ1-6; the D is unclear. CDR3 length equals 13 residues. V was clipped by 2 bases and J by 9 bases, with 8 bases between them. Looked up from germline, CDR1 is ENHRY and CDR2 is SYGVKD. CDR3 nucleotide sequence: TGTGCCATCAGTGAGGACATCTCTTCACCCCTCCACTTT. Translated: CAISEDISSPLHF.

Many counts were recorded for this clonotype. The rearrangement uses TRBV12-3 or TRBV12-4 and TRBJ1-1, with D hard to call. The ends were cut back, 2 bases at V and 4 bases at J, with 8 bases in the middle. The CDR3 contains 13 residues. The CDR3 is CASSLITGTEAFF. Written as DNA, the CDR3 is TGTGCCAGCAGTTTAATTACGGGCACTGAAGCTTTCTTT.

This clonotype was picked up many times. The chain employs TRBV12-3 or TRBV12-4 and TRBJ2-5; 9 bases match TRBD1. The CDR3 is made up of 14 amino acids. Germline trimming cut 3 bases from V and 5 bases from J; bases unmatched to any gene: 4. For the CDR3, the DNA is TGTGCCAGCAGTTTGGACAGGGGAAGGGAGACCCAGTACTTC. Its protein is CASSLDRGRETQYF.

This clonotype was observed many times. V is TRBV11-1 and J is TRBJ2-4; 7 bases fit TRBD1. CDR3 length: 16 amino acids. CDR1 and CDR2 (germline): SGHAT, FQDESV (reference sequence). J gave up 4 bases and V 3 bases, and 9 bases lay outside the gene matches. CDR3 amino acids: CASSFSAGTVKNIQYF. CDR3 nucleotides: TGTGCCAGCAGCTTCTCCGCCGGGACAGTAAAAAACATTCAGTACTTC.

This clonotype was recorded many times. In DNA, the CDR3 is TGTGCCAGCAGTTTCCCCCCGGCCTCGGGCCGGAACACTGAAGCTTTCTTT. Translation gives CASSFPPASGRNTEAFF. The rearrangement uses TRBV12-3 or TRBV12-4 and TRBJ1-1; no definite D call. The ends were cut back, 3 bases at V and 1 base at J, with 18 bases in the middle. This CDR3 is 17 amino acids long.

The chain uses TRBV12-3 or TRBV12-4 and TRBJ2-4; a weak D match, TRBD2 (6 bases). There are 15 residues in the CDR3. The V and J ends lost 5 bases and 9 bases respectively, with 20 bases between them. In nucleotides, the CDR3 is TGTGCCAGCAGTCCCCTTCGGAGGGAGGAGGGCATTCAGTACTTC. It codes for CASSPLRREEGIQYF.

This clonotype showed up many times. This chain links TRBV3-1 with TRBJ1-2; D not resolved. V shed 1 base and J shed 3 bases, with 6 bases lying between them. The length of the CDR3 is 13 residues. CDR1 is LGHDT and CDR2 is YNNKEL in the germline V gene (reference sequence). CDR3 DNA sequence: TGTGCCAGCAGCCAAGTCGGGGACTATGGCTACACCTTC. Residues: CASSQVGDYGYTF.